This T cell receptor beta chain was sequenced during a study of cytomegalovirus exposure and HLA in healthy donors. The CDR3 runs 15 residues. The V and J ends lost 1 base and 0 bases respectively, with 9 bases between them. CDR1 is WSHSY and CDR2 is SAAADI in the germline V gene. The PCR ran on 60 Vbeta and 13 Jbeta primers. Measured with immunoSEQ multiplex PCR; TCRdb has only the in-frame clones, and not every one. The table has fewer than 80,000 clones, roughly 71% seen once; the top ten hold more than 20%. Though nominally healthy at sampling, donors likely had unrecorded immune exposures. Sequencing was performed on PBMCs. This chain connects TRBV10-2 to TRBJ1-1; D uncertain. This receptor was identified in a man in his fifties in good health and CMV-seropositive. The CDR3 reads CASSEYDTLNTEAFF. DNA of the CDR3: TGCGCCAGCAGTGAGTACGACACGTTGAACACTGAAGCTTTCTTT.